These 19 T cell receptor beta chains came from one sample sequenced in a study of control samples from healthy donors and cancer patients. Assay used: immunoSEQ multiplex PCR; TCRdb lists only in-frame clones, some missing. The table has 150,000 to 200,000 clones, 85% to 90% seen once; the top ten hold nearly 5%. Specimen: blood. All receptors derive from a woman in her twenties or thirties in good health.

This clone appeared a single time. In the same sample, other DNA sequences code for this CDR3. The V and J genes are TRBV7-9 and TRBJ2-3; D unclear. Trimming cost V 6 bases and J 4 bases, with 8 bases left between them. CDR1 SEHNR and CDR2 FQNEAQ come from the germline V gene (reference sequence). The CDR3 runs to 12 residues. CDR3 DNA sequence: TGTGCCAGCAGTATAAAGGCAGATACGCAGTATTTT. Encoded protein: CASSIKADTQYF.

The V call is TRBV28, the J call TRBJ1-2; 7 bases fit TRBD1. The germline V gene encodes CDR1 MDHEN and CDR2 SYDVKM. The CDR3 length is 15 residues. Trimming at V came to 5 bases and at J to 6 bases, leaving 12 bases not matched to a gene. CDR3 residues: CASSIFRDRVNGYTF. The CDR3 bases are TGTGCCAGCAGTATCTTCCGGGACAGAGTTAATGGCTACACCTTC.

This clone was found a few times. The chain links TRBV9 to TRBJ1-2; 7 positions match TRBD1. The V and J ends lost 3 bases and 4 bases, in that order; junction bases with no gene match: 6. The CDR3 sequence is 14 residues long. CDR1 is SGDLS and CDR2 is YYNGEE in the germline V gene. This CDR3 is CASSDPGGFYGYTF. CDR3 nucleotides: TGTGCCAGCAGCGACCCAGGGGGGTTCTATGGCTACACCTTC.

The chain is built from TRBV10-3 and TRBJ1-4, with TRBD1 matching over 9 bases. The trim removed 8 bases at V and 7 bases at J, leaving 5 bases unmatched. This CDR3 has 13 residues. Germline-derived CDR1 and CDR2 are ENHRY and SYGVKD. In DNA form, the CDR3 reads TGTGCCATCGGGAGACAGGGGGGTGAAAAACTGTTTTTT. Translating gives CAIGRQGGEKLFF.

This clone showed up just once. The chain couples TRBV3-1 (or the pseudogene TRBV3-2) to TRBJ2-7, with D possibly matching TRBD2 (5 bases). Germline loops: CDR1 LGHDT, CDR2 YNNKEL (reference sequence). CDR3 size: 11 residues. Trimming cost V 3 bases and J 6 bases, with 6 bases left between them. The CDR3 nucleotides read TGTGCCAGCAGCCATGAGGGCGAGCAGTACGTC. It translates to CASSHEGEQYV.

The chain's CDR3 is CASSYPTAGQPQHF. The CDR3 DNA follows: TGTGCCAGCAGTTACCCGACAGCAGGTCAGCCCCAGCATTTT. The rearrangement links TRBV6-2 or TRBV6-3 to TRBJ1-5; tentatively, D is TRBD1 (5 bases). V was trimmed by 2 bases and J by 6 bases, leaving 11 bases between them. CDR1 and CDR2 from the germline V gene are MNHEY and SVGEGT. The CDR3 covers 14 residues.

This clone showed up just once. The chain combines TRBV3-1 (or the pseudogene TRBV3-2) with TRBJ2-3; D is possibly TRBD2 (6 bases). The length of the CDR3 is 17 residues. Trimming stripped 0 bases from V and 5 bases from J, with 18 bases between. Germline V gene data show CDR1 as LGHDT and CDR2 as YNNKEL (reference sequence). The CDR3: CASSQDYPGVYGDTQYF. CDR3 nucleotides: TGTGCCAGCAGCCAAGATTATCCGGGAGTGTACGGAGATACGCAGTATTTT.

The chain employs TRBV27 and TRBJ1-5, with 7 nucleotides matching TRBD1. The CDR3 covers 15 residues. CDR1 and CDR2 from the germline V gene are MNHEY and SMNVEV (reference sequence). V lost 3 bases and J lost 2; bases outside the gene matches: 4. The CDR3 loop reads CASSLSQGGNQPQHF. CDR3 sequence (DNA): TGTGCCAGCAGTTTGTCTCAGGGGGGCAATCAGCCCCAGCATTTT.

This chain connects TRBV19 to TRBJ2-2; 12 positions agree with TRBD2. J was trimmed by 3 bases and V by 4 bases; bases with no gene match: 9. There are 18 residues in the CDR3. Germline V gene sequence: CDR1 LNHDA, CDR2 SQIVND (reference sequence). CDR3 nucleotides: TGTGCCAGTAGTACCCCCGGACTAGCGGGGCGAGACACCGGGGAGCTGTTTTTT. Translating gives CASSTPGLAGRDTGELFF.

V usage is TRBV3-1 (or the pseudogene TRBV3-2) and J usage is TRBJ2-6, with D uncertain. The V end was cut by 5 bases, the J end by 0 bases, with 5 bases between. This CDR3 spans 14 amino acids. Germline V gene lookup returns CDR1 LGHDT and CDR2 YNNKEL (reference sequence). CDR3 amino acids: CASSRRSGANVLTF. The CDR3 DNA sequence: TGTGCCAGCAGCAGGCGCTCTGGGGCCAACGTCCTGACTTTC.

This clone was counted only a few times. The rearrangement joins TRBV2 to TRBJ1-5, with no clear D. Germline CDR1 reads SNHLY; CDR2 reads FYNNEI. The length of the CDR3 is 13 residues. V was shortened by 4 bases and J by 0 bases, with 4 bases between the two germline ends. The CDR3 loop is CASSVYSNQPQHF. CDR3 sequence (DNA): TGTGCCAGCAGTGTGTATAGCAATCAGCCCCAGCATTTT.

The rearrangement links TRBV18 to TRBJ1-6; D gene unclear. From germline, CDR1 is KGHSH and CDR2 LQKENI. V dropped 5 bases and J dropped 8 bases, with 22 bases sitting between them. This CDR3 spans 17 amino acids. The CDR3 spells CASSFEADSPLYSPLHF. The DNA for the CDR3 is TGTGCCAGCTCATTCGAAGCGGATTCGCCCCTTTATTCACCCCTCCACTTT.

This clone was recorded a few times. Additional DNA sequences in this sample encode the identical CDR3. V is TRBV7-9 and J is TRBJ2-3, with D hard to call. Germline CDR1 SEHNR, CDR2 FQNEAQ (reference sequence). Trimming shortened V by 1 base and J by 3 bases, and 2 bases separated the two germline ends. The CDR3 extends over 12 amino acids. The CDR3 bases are TGTGCCAGCAGCTTAGGGACAGATACGCAGTATTTT. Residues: CASSLGTDTQYF.

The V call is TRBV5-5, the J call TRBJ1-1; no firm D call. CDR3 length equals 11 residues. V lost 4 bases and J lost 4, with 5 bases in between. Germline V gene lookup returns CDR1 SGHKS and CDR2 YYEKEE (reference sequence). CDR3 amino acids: CASSPGTEAFF. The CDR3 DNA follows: TGTGCCAGCAGCCCCGGCACTGAAGCTTTCTTT.

The CDR3 loop reads CASSAGGTGVRNEQFF. Written as DNA, the CDR3 is TGTGCCAGCAGCGCCGGGGGGACAGGGGTTAGGAATGAGCAGTTCTTC. This chain uses TRBV5-4 with TRBJ2-1; 10 bases agree with TRBD1. CDR3 length: 16 residues. V gave up 4 bases and J gave up 7 bases; unmatched junction bases: 11. CDR1 and CDR2 from the germline V gene are SGHNT and YYREEE (reference sequence).

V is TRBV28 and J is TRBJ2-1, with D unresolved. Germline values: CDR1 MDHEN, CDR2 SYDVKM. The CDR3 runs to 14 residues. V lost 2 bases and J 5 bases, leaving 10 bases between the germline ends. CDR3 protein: CASSLLRSDNEQFF. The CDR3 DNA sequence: TGTGCCAGCAGTTTACTCCGTTCAGACAATGAGCAGTTCTTC. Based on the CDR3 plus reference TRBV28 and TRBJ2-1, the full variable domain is DVKVTQSSRYLVKRTGEKVFLECVQDMDHENMFWYRQDPGLGLRLIYFSYDVKMKEKGDIPEGYSVSREKKERFSLILESASTNQTSMYLCASSLLRSDNEQFFGPGTRLTVL.

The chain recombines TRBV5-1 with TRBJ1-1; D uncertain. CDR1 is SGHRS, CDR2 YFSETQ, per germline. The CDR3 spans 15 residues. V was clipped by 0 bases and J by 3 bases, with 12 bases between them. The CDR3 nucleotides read TGCGCCAGCAGCTTGGAGAGGACCGAGGACACTGAAGCTTTCTTT. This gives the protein CASSLERTEDTEAFF.

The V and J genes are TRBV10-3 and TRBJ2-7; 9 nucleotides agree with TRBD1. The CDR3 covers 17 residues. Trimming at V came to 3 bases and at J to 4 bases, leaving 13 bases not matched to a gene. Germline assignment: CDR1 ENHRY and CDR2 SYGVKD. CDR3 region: CAISDYRPGQGGYEQYV. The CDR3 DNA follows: TGTGCCATCAGTGATTACCGCCCGGGACAGGGAGGGTACGAGCAGTACGTC.

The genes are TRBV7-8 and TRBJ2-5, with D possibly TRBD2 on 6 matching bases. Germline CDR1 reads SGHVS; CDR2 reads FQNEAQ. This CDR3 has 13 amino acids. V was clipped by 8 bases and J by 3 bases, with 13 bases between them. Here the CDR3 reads CASGSGWKETQYF. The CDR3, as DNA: TGTGCCAGCGGCAGCGGGTGGAAAGAGACCCAGTACTTC. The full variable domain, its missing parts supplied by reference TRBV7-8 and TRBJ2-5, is GAGVSQSPRYKVAKRGQDVALRCDPISGHVSLFWYQQALGQGPEFLTYFQNEAQLDKSGLPSDRFFAERPEGSVSTLKIQRTQQEDSAVYLCASGSGWKETQYFGPGTRLLVL.